This is a list of T cell receptor beta chains from one sample in a study of blood T cell repertoires in COVID-19. Here immunoSEQ multiplex PCR was the method, and the copy in TCRdb shows in-frame clones only, minus some. The table shows 20,000 to 25,000 clones, with roughly 84% occurring only once. The sequencing sample was made of peripheral blood. Every receptor here comes from a man aged 40-55 years with acute or convalescent COVID-19. The conserved cysteine and the conserved F or W are not part of the CDR3 here. The D gene is left open where the match is weak. Clone size is not always given. Where it is, it says once, few, many or a class for expanded clones.

>TRBJ2-5|10|NA|TRBV12-3/TRBV12-4|NA
ASSYLPETQY
>TRBJ1-4|12|TRBD1|TRBV28|NA
ASSAGTGDEKLF
>TRBJ1-2|11|NA|TRBV27|NA
ATQVGSFYGYT
>TRBJ2-2|14|TRBD2|TRBV7-2|NA
ASSSMAGGPSGELF
>TRBJ2-7|13|NA|TRBV6-1|NA
ASSDVSAEGYEQY
>TRBJ2-7|15|TRBD1|TRBV7-6|NA
ASSRSTGVDYPYEQY
>TRBJ1-4|14|TRBD1|TRBV4-1|NA
ASSQRQGDGGEKLF
>TRBJ2-7|12|NA|TRBV9|NA
ASSAGGAGYEQY
>TRBJ2-7|13|TRBD1|TRBV27|NA
ASSRYQGAEYEQY
>TRBJ1-4|12|NA|TRBV5-5|NA
ASSSRATNEKLF
>TRBJ2-7|15|TRBD1|TRBV4-3|NA
ASSQDLGTGSSYEQY
>TRBJ2-3|14|TRBD2|TRBV9|NA
ASSPLWGRATDTQY
>TRBJ2-7|10|TRBD1|TRBV6-2/TRBV6-3|NA
ASSPWDRGQY
>TRBJ1-1|12|NA|TRBV19|NA
ASSIGGSGTEAF
>TRBJ2-5|15|TRBD2|TRBV5-4|once
ASSFDGLAGGAKTQY
>TRBJ1-2|9|NA|TRBV2|few
ASTAGEGYT
>TRBJ2-7|13|TRBD2|TRBV19|NA
ASSIPAGGSHEQY
>TRBJ2-3|15|TRBD2|TRBV11-3|once
ASSPGLAGGLADTQY
>TRBJ1-4|16|TRBD1|TRBV19|NA
ASSIIGRGTAGNEKLF
>TRBJ2-1|13|TRBD2|TRBV19|NA
ASTTPGTRYNEQF
>TRBJ1-3|12|NA|TRBV30|NA
AWSWFGSGNTIY
>TRBJ1-1|12|NA|TRBV11-3|few
ASSLAGENTEAF
>TRBJ2-7|13|TRBD2|TRBV10-3|NA
AIGTGTSITYEQY
>TRBJ1-3|14|NA|TRBV7-3|NA
ASRSTEARSGNTIY
>TRBJ2-3|15|TRBD2|TRBV3-1/TRBV3-2|few
ASSRRLAGDSTDTQY
>TRBJ2-3|11|NA|TRBV11-3|once
ASSLKSGDTQY
>TRBJ1-6|10|NA|TRBV30|few
AWWNRDSPLH
>TRBJ1-1|9|TRBD1|TRBV7-9|few
ASRPGGEAF
>TRBJ2-2|18|TRBD2|TRBV5-4|NA
ASSLGLAGGPAKNTGELF
>TRBJ2-2|14|NA|TRBV4-1|few
ASSPLPGFNTGELF
>TRBJ2-5|11|TRBD2|TRBV5-1|NA
ASRTSEGWAQY
>TRBJ1-5|11|NA|TRBV5-1|NA
ASSLDSNQPQH
>TRBJ1-1|14|NA|TRBV30|NA
AWSVVLVGGNTEAF
>TRBJ1-1|10|NA|TRBV30|NA
AWREMNTEAF
>TRBJ1-4|10|NA|TRBV5-8|NA
ASSRVNEKLF
>TRBJ1-2|13|TRBD1|TRBV6-4|NA
ASSAAPGQASRHT
>TRBJ2-5|16|NA|TRBV21-1|NA
ASSETSGRPGPGETQY